The next 28 T cell receptor beta chains were all read from a single sample in a study of blood T cell repertoires in COVID-19. TCRdb's table, derived via immunoSEQ multiplex PCR, lists solely in-frame clones and lacks some. The sample yields about 71,000 clones, 90% seen once. The sequenced sample consisted of peripheral blood. The receptors derive from a woman aged 18-29 years with acute or convalescent COVID-19.

The CDR3, as DNA: TGTGCCTGGAGCCTCCCGGGACGTACACTCCGGGACTATAGCAATCAGCCCCAGCATTTT. It yields the protein CAWSLPGRTLRDYSNQPQHF. The chain employs TRBV30 and TRBJ1-5, with D possibly TRBD1 on 5 matching bases. The ends were cut back, 3 bases at V and 0 bases at J, with 27 bases in the middle. The CDR3 spans 20 residues. From germline, CDR1 is GTSNPN and CDR2 SVGIG (reference sequence).

The chain employs TRBV10-3 and TRBJ2-2; 8 bases match TRBD1. The V gene end was trimmed by 10 bases and the J gene end by 0 bases; junction bases not matched to a gene: 7. This CDR3 is built from 15 residues. The germline gives CDR1 ENHRY, CDR2 SYGVKD. CDR3 sequence (DNA): TGTGCCACCCGGGACAGGACCGCGAACACCGGGGAGCTGTTTTTT. This gives the protein CATRDRTANTGELFF.

The DNA of the CDR3 is TGTGCCAGTAGTGCTTTGGGACAGGGCAATTCACCCCTCCACTTT. This codes for CASSALGQGNSPLHF. The chain joins TRBV19 to TRBJ1-6; 9 bases fit TRBD1. The germline gives CDR1 LNHDA, CDR2 SQIVND (reference sequence). The CDR3 has 15 residues. J was trimmed by 7 bases and V by 5 bases; bases with no gene match: 6.

The chain employs TRBV5-5 and TRBJ1-6; D is undetermined. Germline CDR1 reads SGHKS; CDR2 reads YYEKEE (reference sequence). With 2 bases removed from V and 8 bases from J, the gap between germline ends came to 8 bases. The CDR3 is 13 amino acids. The CDR3 region has the DNA TGTGCCAGCAGCTTAGGAGGAGATTCACCCCTCCACTTT. This encodes CASSLGGDSPLHF.

The chain carries TRBV2 and TRBJ1-6; 7 bases line up with TRBD1. This CDR3 contains 15 residues. V was clipped by 2 bases and J by 7 bases; unmatched bases: 5. Per the germline V gene, CDR1 is SNHLY and CDR2 is FYNNEI. CDR3 residues: CASSERGRNNSPLHF. CDR3 DNA sequence: TGTGCCAGCAGTGAAAGGGGGCGCAACAATTCACCCCTCCACTTT. Combining the CDR3 with reference TRBV2 and TRBJ1-6 gives the whole variable domain EPEVTQTPSHQVTQMGQEVILRCVPISNHLYFYWYRQILGQKVEFLVSFYNNEISEKSEIFDDQFSVERPDGSNFTLKIRSTKLEDSAMYFCASSERGRNNSPLHFGNGTRLTVT.

The V call is TRBV4-1, the J call TRBJ1-1; weak D call: TRBD1 (5 bases). Trimming stripped 2 bases from V and 4 bases from J, with 11 bases between. Looked up from germline, CDR1 is MGHRA and CDR2 is YSYEKL. The CDR3 has 14 residues. This chain's CDR3 is CASSQSGGGTEAFF. CDR3 sequence (DNA): TGCGCCAGCAGCCAATCCGGGGGGGGCACTGAAGCTTTCTTT.

The chain carries TRBV28 and TRBJ1-2; the match to TRBD1 covers 7 bases. From germline, CDR1 is MDHEN and CDR2 SYDVKM. This CDR3 is built from 13 residues. V shed 6 bases and J 4 bases; nucleotides not matched to a gene: 5. The CDR3 DNA reads as TGTGCCAGCAGGACTACAGGGGTCTATGGCTACACCTTC. It specifies CASRTTGVYGYTF.

This clone has a single count. The chain is built from TRBV7-9 and TRBJ2-3; TRBD2 might be the D (5 bases). Germline lookup yields CDR1 SEHNR and CDR2 FQNEAQ (reference sequence). The CDR3 spans 14 residues. V lost 4 bases and J lost 4, with 12 bases in between. The CDR3 sequence: CASSSGLFPDTQYF. The CDR3 region has the DNA TGTGCCAGCAGCTCCGGACTCTTCCCAGATACGCAGTATTTT.

This chain joins TRBV7-8 and TRBJ1-5; D perhaps matches TRBD1 (5 bases). The CDR3 totals 15 residues. Germline CDR1 and CDR2: SGHVS and FQNEAQ. V shed 3 bases and J shed 6 bases, with 15 bases lying between them. The CDR3 sequence: CASSLGVGGTQPQHF. The CDR3 bases are TGTGCCAGCAGCTTGGGGGTTGGGGGGACTCAGCCCCAGCATTTT.

The chain joins TRBV2 to TRBJ1-5; D not certain. CDR3 length: 13 residues. V lost 7 bases and J 7 bases, leaving 14 bases between the germline ends. Germline CDR1 and CDR2: SNHLY and FYNNEI. This chain's CDR3 is CASTPGRGQPQHF. The CDR3 DNA follows: TGTGCCAGCACCCCCGGCAGAGGGCAGCCCCAGCATTTT. Filled out from reference TRBV2 and TRBJ1-5, the complete variable domain reads EPEVTQTPSHQVTQMGQEVILRCVPISNHLYFYWYRQILGQKVEFLVSFYNNEISEKSEIFDDQFSVERPDGSNFTLKIRSTKLEDSAMYFCASTPGRGQPQHFGDGTRLSIL.

V usage is TRBV6-5 and J usage is TRBJ2-5, with D perhaps TRBD2 (6 bases). The V end lost 5 bases, the J end lost 4 bases, and 17 bases lay between the germline ends. The CDR3 runs 15 residues. CDR1 is MNHEY, CDR2 SVGAGI, per germline. The CDR3, as DNA: TGTGCCAGCAGTCCAAACCGCCTGGGAGGAGAGACCCAGTACTTC. Translated, it gives CASSPNRLGGETQYF.

The chain combines TRBV11-2 with TRBJ1-6; D remains unclear. Germline assignment: CDR1 SGHAT and CDR2 FQNNGV. This CDR3 is built from 16 residues. Trimming stripped 5 bases from V and 4 bases from J, with 15 bases between. The CDR3 nucleotides read TGTGCCAGCAGCGTAGGGAGATGGGTGTATAATTCACCCCTCCACTTT. This translates into CASSVGRWVYNSPLHF.

The chain joins TRBV4-1 to TRBJ2-6, with D maybe TRBD1 (5 bases). CDR3 length: 18 amino acids. Trimming shortened V by 2 bases and J by 1 base, and 15 bases separated the two germline ends. Germline values: CDR1 MGHRA, CDR2 YSYEKL. The CDR3 DNA follows: TGCGCCAGCAGCCAATTTCAGGGAATACTTTCTGGGGCCAACGTCCTGACTTTC. It is translated as CASSQFQGILSGANVLTF.

The V and J genes are TRBV6-6 and TRBJ2-3, with 12 bases lining up with TRBD2. Germline loops: CDR1 MNHNY, CDR2 SVGAGI (reference sequence). With V trimmed by 9 bases and J by 1 base, 5 bases remained unmatched. This CDR3 comprises 15 residues. Here the CDR3 DNA reads TGTGCCAGTCTAGCGGGAGGGAGGGGCACAGATACGCAGTATTTT. Protein sequence: CASLAGGRGTDTQYF.

The chain couples TRBV5-4 to TRBJ2-3; 11 bases align to TRBD2. The CDR3 sequence is 17 residues long. Germline assignment: CDR1 SGHNT and CDR2 YYREEE (reference sequence). J gave up 2 bases and V 2 bases, and 7 bases lay outside the gene matches. CDR3 sequence: CASSFRTSGFSTDTQYF. CDR3 bases: TGTGCCAGCAGCTTCAGGACTAGCGGGTTTTCCACAGATACGCAGTATTTT.

The chain has TRBV7-9 and TRBJ2-3, with 10 bases that match TRBD1. Germline V gene lookup returns CDR1 SEHNR and CDR2 FQNEAQ (reference sequence). The CDR3 consists of 13 residues. Germline trimming cut 1 base from V and 9 bases from J; bases unmatched to any gene: 1. CDR3 region: CASSLGGQGTQYF. The CDR3 coding sequence is TGTGCCAGCAGCTTAGGGGGACAGGGGACGCAGTATTTT.

The chain joins TRBV11-1 to TRBJ2-5, with D possibly being TRBD2 (7 bases). The CDR3 is 14 amino acids. Deletions cut 4 bases from V and 3 bases from J, with 12 bases between. Germline V CDR1 and CDR2: SGHAT, FQDESV (reference sequence). The CDR3 nucleotides are TGTGCCAGCAGCTCGAGGGGGGGCAAAGAGACCCAGTACTTC. Encoded protein: CASSSRGGKETQYF.

CDR3 loop: CASSTGLAGGPGETQYF. The CDR3 DNA reads TGTGCCAGCAGCACAGGACTAGCGGGGGGGCCAGGAGAGACCCAGTACTTC. The J gene is TRBJ2-5, the V gene TRBV7-2; 15 bases agree with TRBD2. V was pared by 5 bases and J by 4 bases, with 8 bases of the junction left unmatched. The CDR3 covers 17 residues. Germline V lookup: CDR1 SGHTA, CDR2 FQGNSA.

This chain links TRBV9 with TRBJ1-3; D ambiguous. The CDR3 runs 12 residues. The germline V gene encodes CDR1 SGDLS and CDR2 YYNGEE. V lost 4 bases and J lost 2, with 4 bases in between. The CDR3 reads CASSRAGNTIYF. The CDR3 DNA reads TGTGCCAGCAGCCGAGCTGGAAACACCATATATTTT. The full variable domain, in which reference TRBV9 and TRBJ1-3 provide the parts outside the CDR3, is DSGVTQTPKHLITATGQRVTLRCSPRSGDLSVYWYQQSLDQGLQFLIQYYNGEERAKGNILERFSAQQFPDLHSELNLSSLELGDSALYFCASSRAGNTIYFGEGSWLTVV.

The rearrangement joins TRBV27 to TRBJ2-5; 10 nucleotides match TRBD1. The V gene's germline CDR1 is MNHEY and CDR2 SMNVEV (reference sequence). The CDR3 loop spans 15 amino acids. V lost 6 bases, J lost 5 bases, and 9 bases stayed unmatched. The CDR3 is CASRAGQGRRETQYF. The CDR3 DNA follows: TGTGCCAGCAGGGCGGGACAGGGGCGGAGGGAGACCCAGTACTTC.

The chain uses TRBV7-2 and TRBJ2-3, with a weak D call TRBD1 (5 bases). This CDR3 has 14 residues. In germline, CDR1 is SGHTA, CDR2 FQGNSA. V lost 5 bases to trimming and J lost 4 bases, with 13 bases between them. CDR3 DNA sequence: TGTGCCAGCAGCCCTGATGTAGGGGCAGATACGCAGTATTTT. Protein sequence: CASSPDVGADTQYF.

The chain recombines TRBV6-2 or TRBV6-3 with TRBJ2-7, with 8 bases lining up with TRBD2. CDR1 and CDR2 from the germline V gene are MNHEY and SVGEGT. The CDR3 runs 15 residues. The trim removed 5 bases at V and 7 bases at J, leaving 13 bases unmatched. This CDR3 is CASSPGGGRTGEQYF. The CDR3 nucleotides read TGTGCCAGCAGTCCCGGTGGCGGGAGGACGGGGGAGCAGTACTTC.

This clone occurred once. The V gene is TRBV5-1, the J gene TRBJ2-3; possibly TRBD2 for D (7 bases). The CDR3 covers 13 residues. In germline, CDR1 is SGHRS, CDR2 YFSETQ. V was trimmed by 0 bases and J by 9 bases, leaving 11 bases between them. The CDR3 region is CASSLGEGDTQYF. The CDR3 coding sequence is TGCGCCAGCAGCTTGGGGGAGGGGGACACGCAGTATTTT.

The V and J genes are TRBV10-2 and TRBJ2-7, with a possible D match to TRBD2 (7 bases). Trimming took 2 bases from V and 0 from J, leaving 14 bases between them. This CDR3 is 16 amino acids long. Germline V gene data show CDR1 as WSHSY and CDR2 as SAAADI. CDR3 amino acids: CASSERGGGGSYEQYF. CDR3 in DNA: TGCGCCAGCAGTGAGAGGGGGGGAGGGGGCTCCTACGAGCAGTACTTC.

CDR3 sequence reads: CASSLTRDRRTSEQFF. CDR3 nucleotides: TGTGCCAGCAGCTTAACCCGGGACAGACGTACCAGCGAGCAGTTCTTC. The chain joins TRBV7-2 to TRBJ2-1; 7 bases map to TRBD1. Germline V gene sequence: CDR1 SGHTA, CDR2 FQGNSA. CDR3 length: 16 residues. The V and J ends lost 2 bases and 10 bases, in that order; junction bases with no gene match: 14. Together with reference TRBV7-2 and TRBJ2-1, the CDR3 gives the full variable domain: GAGVSQSPSNKVTEKGKDVELRCDPISGHTALYWYRQSLGQGLEFLIYFQGNSAPDKSGLPSDRFSAERTGGSVSTLTIQRTQQEDSAVYLCASSLTRDRRTSEQFFGPGTRLTVL.

V usage is TRBV11-2 and J usage is TRBJ1-1; D ambiguous. Germline V CDR1 and CDR2: SGHAT, FQNNGV. The CDR3 sequence is 13 residues long. V was trimmed by 5 bases and J by 1 base, leaving 8 bases between them. CDR3 DNA sequence: TGTGCCAGCAGCGTCACAACGAACACTGAAGCTTTCTTT. It yields the protein CASSVTTNTEAFF.

The chain links TRBV10-2 to TRBJ2-7, with D possibly being TRBD2 (6 bases). Per the germline V gene, CDR1 is WSHSY and CDR2 is SAAADI. This CDR3 is 15 amino acids long. Trimming shortened V by 5 bases and J by 2 bases, and 16 bases separated the two germline ends. The CDR3 loop is CASSTDRGGTYEQYF. Here the CDR3 DNA reads TGCGCCAGCAGTACAGACCGCGGCGGGACCTACGAGCAGTACTTC.

The chain is built from TRBV5-1 and TRBJ1-1, with a weak D call TRBD1 (6 bases). From germline, CDR1 is SGHRS and CDR2 YFSETQ. Trimming stripped 0 bases from V and 0 bases from J, with 12 bases between. The CDR3 length is 16 residues. In nucleotides, the CDR3 is TGCGCCAGCAGCTTGGTAACAGGGAACATGAACACTGAAGCTTTCTTT. As protein: CASSLVTGNMNTEAFF.